One T cell receptor (beta chain) is described in this entry. This specimen belongs to a study of identical twins. TCRdb fed the 5' RACE reads into MiXCR, producing one record per CDR3 protein. The sample records a few hundred thousand distinct CDR3 sequences, approximately 17% being singletons. Germline V gene sequence: CDR1 SGHAT, CDR2 FQNNGV. The CDR3 covers 15 residues. V shed 0 bases and J shed 6 bases, with 12 bases lying between them. Sample: naive T cells sorted from blood. This receptor was identified in a middle-aged man in good health. The V call is TRBV11-2, the J call TRBJ2-1, with D perhaps matching TRBD1 (6 bases). The CDR3 bases are TGTGCCAGCAGCTTAGAACAGGGTTGGAGCAATGAGCAGTTCTTC. Translating gives CASSLEQGWSNEQFF.